A selection of T cell receptor beta chains follows, all from one sample in a study of shared clonotypes between healthy human individuals. The assay was immunoSEQ multiplex PCR, and TCRdb's table has in-frame clones only and misses some. This repertoire shows over a million clones, over 95% found once; its top ten account for 1.2%. Sequencing was carried out using naive CD4+ T cells sorted from blood. The receptors were gathered from a man under 40 in good health. CDR3s include the opening cysteine and the closing phenylalanine or tryptophan. D genes are given only for firm matches. Clone size appears in some rows only: once, few, many, or a class for an expanded clone.

CDR3 protein | CDR3 DNA | V gene | D gene | clone size | J gene | CDR3 length
CASSYQLLTSGRAFDEQFF | TGTGCCAGCAGCTACCAACTACTGACTAGCGGGAGGGCCTTCGATGAGCAGTTCTTC | TRBV5-6 | TRBD2 | NA | TRBJ2-1 | 19
CASTGTTNEKLFF | TGTGCCAGCACGGGCACAACTAATGAAAAACTGTTTTTT | TRBV7-9 | NA | NA | TRBJ1-4 | 13
CASSQIMGRAGELFF | TGCGCCAGCAGCCAGATAATGGGGCGGGCCGGGGAGCTGTTTTTT | TRBV4-3 | NA | once | TRBJ2-2 | 15
CASSLATPGWRHNEQFF | TGTGCCAGCAGCTTAGCTACCCCAGGGTGGAGACACAATGAGCAGTTCTTC | TRBV7-2 | NA | NA | TRBJ2-1 | 17
CSLNPATNEKLFF | TGCAGCCTAAACCCCGCAACTAATGAAAAACTGTTTTTT | TRBV29-1 | NA | NA | TRBJ1-4 | 13
CASRSGLGETQYF | TGTGCCAGCAGATCCGGCCTCGGGGAGACCCAGTACTTC | TRBV6-5 | NA | NA | TRBJ2-5 | 13
CATSIFSGSLSEQYF | TGTGCCACCAGCATATTTAGCGGGAGCCTCTCCGAGCAGTACTTC | TRBV15 | TRBD2 | NA | TRBJ2-7 | 15
CASSALGGEQYF | TGTGCCAGCTCAGCCCTAGGAGGGGAGCAGTACTTC | TRBV18 | NA | NA | TRBJ2-7 | 12
CASTPAGGRQLFF | TGTGCCAGCACCCCGGCGGGAGGGCGGCAGCTGTTTTTT | TRBV16 | TRBD2 | NA | TRBJ2-2 | 13
CASSSDSWDEKLFF | TGTGCCAGCAGCTCCGACAGCTGGGATGAAAAACTGTTTTTT | TRBV9 | NA | NA | TRBJ1-4 | 14
CASSRRDGGTEAFF | TGCGCCAGCAGCCGCCGGGACGGAGGCACTGAAGCTTTCTTT | TRBV4-1 | NA | NA | TRBJ1-1 | 14
CASSLTPGSGGLQETQYF | TGTGCCAGCAGCTTAACGCCTGGGTCGGGGGGACTACAAGAGACCCAGTACTTC | TRBV9 | TRBD2 | NA | TRBJ2-5 | 18
CASRPTGGYGYTF | TGTGCCAGCAGGCCGACAGGGGGCTATGGCTACACCTTC | TRBV28 | TRBD1 | NA | TRBJ1-2 | 13
CASSLVPEAYEQYF | TGTGCCAGCAGCTTGGTCCCCGAAGCCTACGAGCAGTACTTC | TRBV5-6 | NA | NA | TRBJ2-7 | 14
CASTSTGLYNEQFF | TGTGCCAGCACTTCCACGGGGTTGTACAATGAGCAGTTCTTC | TRBV2 | NA | NA | TRBJ2-1 | 14
CAWERDTYEQYF | TGTGCCTGGGAGAGGGACACCTACGAGCAGTACTTC | TRBV30 | NA | NA | TRBJ2-7 | 12
CASSLPPRTSGRARGKYEQYF | TGCGCCAGCAGCTTGCCCCCAAGGACTAGCGGGAGGGCCAGGGGTAAATACGAGCAGTACTTC | TRBV5-1 | TRBD2 | NA | TRBJ2-7 | 21
CASSYRRDGEGGYTF | TGTGCCAGCAGTTATCGAAGAGACGGGGAGGGTGGCTACACCTTC | TRBV6-5 | NA | NA | TRBJ1-2 | 15
CASRDLARHEQFF | TGTGCCAGTAGAGATTTAGCAAGGCACGAGCAGTTCTTC | TRBV19 | NA | NA | TRBJ2-1 | 13
CASSLGLAGVLDEQFF | TGTGCCAGCAGCTTAGGACTAGCGGGAGTTCTCGATGAGCAGTTCTTC | TRBV11-2 | TRBD2 | NA | TRBJ2-1 | 16
CASSRTTNTGELFF | TGTGCCAGCAGCCGGACTACGAATACCGGGGAGCTGTTTTTT | TRBV7-9 | NA | once | TRBJ2-2 | 14
CASSTKGSNEKLFF | TGTGCCAGCAGCACCAAGGGAAGTAATGAAAAACTGTTTTTT | TRBV7-8 | NA | NA | TRBJ1-4 | 14
CASTSGTHYEQYF | TGTGCCAGTACCAGCGGTACCCACTACGAGCAGTACTTC | TRBV19 | NA | NA | TRBJ2-7 | 13
CASLPPGTEAFF | TGTGCCAGCCTCCCCCCGGGAACTGAAGCTTTCTTT | TRBV7-9 | NA | NA | TRBJ1-1 | 12
CASRDGPFYGYTF | TGTGCCAGCAGAGACGGTCCTTTCTATGGCTACACCTTC | TRBV6-1 | NA | once | TRBJ1-2 | 13
CASKLDRMNTEAFF | TGTGCCAGTAAGTTGGACAGAATGAACACTGAAGCTTTCTTT | TRBV6-1 | NA | once | TRBJ1-1 | 14
CASRSSANTGELFF | TGTGCCAGCAGGTCTAGCGCGAACACCGGGGAGCTGTTTTTT | TRBV11-2 | NA | NA | TRBJ2-2 | 14
CASSPPRSNTGELFF | TGTGCCAGCAGCCCCCCCAGGTCGAACACCGGGGAGCTGTTTTTT | TRBV5-4 | NA | NA | TRBJ2-2 | 15
CASSRRAAAGGNSNQPQHF | TGTGCCAGCAGTCGGCGCGCTGCGGCGGGAGGGAATAGCAATCAGCCCCAGCATTTT | TRBV27 | NA | NA | TRBJ1-5 | 19
CASSPIERRAGDRDEQYF | TGTGCCAGCTCACCAATCGAGCGGCGAGCGGGAGACAGAGACGAGCAGTACTTC | TRBV18 | TRBD2 | NA | TRBJ2-7 | 18
CASSERLAGYNEQFF | TGCGCCAGCAGTGAGAGGCTAGCGGGGTACAATGAGCAGTTCTTC | TRBV10-1 | TRBD2 | NA | TRBJ2-1 | 15
CASSFPGQGRSEQYF | TGTGCCAGCAGCTTCCCGGGACAGGGGAGAAGCGAGCAGTACTTC | TRBV7-9 | TRBD1 | NA | TRBJ2-7 | 15
CASTQGGQGPYEQYF | TGTGCCAGCACCCAGGGGGGACAGGGGCCCTACGAGCAGTACTTC | TRBV28 | TRBD1 | NA | TRBJ2-7 | 15
CASSLEASRGLSYNEQFF | TGTGCCAGCAGCTTAGAGGCTAGCAGAGGCCTCTCGTACAATGAGCAGTTCTTC | TRBV7-2 | NA | once | TRBJ2-1 | 18
CASSVLQGMNTEAFF | TGTGCCAGCAGCGTACTACAGGGAATGAACACTGAAGCTTTCTTT | TRBV9 | NA | NA | TRBJ1-1 | 15
CASSEDFRHGISTDTQYF | TGTGCCAGCAGTGAAGATTTTCGTCACGGGATTAGCACAGATACGCAGTATTTT | TRBV6-1 | NA | NA | TRBJ2-3 | 18
CASSQGLHSTDTQYF | TGTGCCAGCAGCCAAGGACTTCATAGCACAGATACGCAGTATTTT | TRBV5-6 | NA | NA | TRBJ2-3 | 15
CASSLYADASGIPGELFF | TGTGCCAGCAGCTTATATGCCGACGCTAGCGGGATCCCCGGGGAGCTGTTTTTT | TRBV7-6 | TRBD2 | NA | TRBJ2-2 | 18
CASSLKRNTIYF | TGTGCCAGCAGCTTGAAGAGAAACACCATATATTTT | TRBV2 | NA | NA | TRBJ1-3 | 12
CASSQNGGGTEAFF | TGTGCCAGCAGCCAAAATGGGGGAGGCACTGAAGCTTTCTTT | TRBV14 | NA | NA | TRBJ1-1 | 14
CSALRDRDEQYF | TGCAGCGCCCTCCGGGACAGGGACGAGCAGTACTTC | TRBV29-1 | TRBD1 | NA | TRBJ2-7 | 12
CASSIQGSSYNEQFF | TGTGCCAGTAGTATTCAGGGGAGCTCCTACAATGAGCAGTTCTTC | TRBV19 | NA | NA | TRBJ2-1 | 15
CASSPELFGNEQFF | TGTGCCAGCAGCCCAGAACTGTTTGGGAATGAGCAGTTCTTC | TRBV5-4 | NA | NA | TRBJ2-1 | 14
CASSIAGAYEQYF | TGTGCCAGTAGTATCGCCGGGGCCTACGAGCAGTACTTC | TRBV19 | NA | NA | TRBJ2-7 | 13
CASTRDRADRTQTQYF | TGTGCCAGTACCCGGGATCGAGCGGACCGGACCCAGACCCAGTACTTC | TRBV19 | NA | NA | TRBJ2-5 | 16
CASSFGPDTQYF | TGTGCCAGCAGCTTCGGTCCAGATACGCAGTATTTT | TRBV7-2 | NA | NA | TRBJ2-3 | 12
CASSTRLAGWVNEQFF | TGCGCCAGCAGCACCAGACTAGCGGGGTGGGTCAATGAGCAGTTCTTC | TRBV5-1 | TRBD2 | NA | TRBJ2-1 | 16
CASSLRGGDYNEQFF | TGTGCCAGCAGCTTACGAGGCGGGGACTACAATGAGCAGTTCTTC | TRBV7-2 | NA | once | TRBJ2-1 | 15
CASSIGPGGDSPLHF | TGCGCCAGCAGCATCGGGCCAGGGGGTGATTCACCCCTCCACTTT | TRBV5-1 | TRBD1 | NA | TRBJ1-6 | 15
CASSPLKGRGNEQFF | TGTGCCAGTAGTCCCTTGAAGGGCCGCGGCAATGAGCAGTTCTTC | TRBV19 | NA | NA | TRBJ2-1 | 15
CASSSPGLAKQYF | TGTGCCAGCAGTTCTCCGGGACTAGCCAAGCAGTACTTC | TRBV28 | TRBD2 | NA | TRBJ2-7 | 13
CASTQGRYGYTF | TGTGCCAGTACCCAGGGGAGGTATGGCTACACCTTC | TRBV19 | NA | NA | TRBJ1-2 | 12
CASSRVGGAGGETQYF | TGCGCCAGCAGCCGCGTGGGGGGCGCGGGTGGAGAGACCCAGTACTTC | TRBV4-1 | NA | NA | TRBJ2-5 | 16
CASSNPGRVWGQPQHF | TGTGCCAGTAGTAACCCAGGCCGCGTATGGGGGCAGCCCCAGCATTTT | TRBV19 | NA | NA | TRBJ1-5 | 16
CASNTGMNTEAFF | TGTGCCAGCAACACGGGGATGAACACTGAAGCTTTCTTT | TRBV11-2 | NA | NA | TRBJ1-1 | 13
CASDTRDINTQYF | TGTGCCAGCGACACTAGAGACATTAATACGCAGTATTTT | TRBV7-9 | NA | once | TRBJ2-3 | 13
CASSPRSSPDTQYF | TGTGCCAGCTCACCACGTAGTAGCCCAGATACGCAGTATTTT | TRBV18 | NA | NA | TRBJ2-3 | 14
CAWSIEGFGAFF | TGTGCCTGGAGTATCGAGGGATTTGGAGCTTTCTTT | TRBV30 | NA | NA | TRBJ1-1 | 12
CASSMGLAGGYNEQFF | TGTGCCAGCAGTATGGGACTAGCGGGAGGCTACAATGAGCAGTTCTTC | TRBV2 | TRBD2 | NA | TRBJ2-1 | 16
CASSFGLADSYEQYF | TGTGCCAGCAGCTTTGGGCTAGCGGACTCCTACGAGCAGTACTTC | TRBV5-4 | TRBD2 | NA | TRBJ2-7 | 15